These 30 T cell receptor beta chains share one sample of origin, sequenced in a study of Ad26.COV2.S vaccination and SARS-CoV-2 variants (dated by TCRdb to about 2021). Library prep was done by the immunoSEQ multiplex PCR assay. TCRdb limited this immuneACCESS table to in-frame rearrangements with V and J called. A share of clones is missing; checked studies link under half to unresolved V genes, and the rest is unexplained. Recorded for this sample are about 420,000 clones; around 87% of them occurred a single time. 3.6% of the sample lies in the top ten. The treatment or condition label corresponds to: about 20 received Ad26.COV2.S at low or high dose, single or two shots; about 5 received placebo; per-sample allocation not given. Repertoires of vaccine and placebo recipients were sequenced from samples taken on day 63 after the first injection. Sequenced here: peripheral blood, sampled in a trial of Ad26.COV2.S vaccine versus placebo. All receptors derive from a person aged 18-65 years who received the Ad26.COV2.S COVID-19 vaccine or a placebo.

The table lists this clone with a few counts. The rearrangement links TRBV28 to TRBJ1-5; no clear D gene. The V gene's germline CDR1 is MDHEN and CDR2 SYDVKM. The CDR3 has 13 residues. V gave up 6 bases and J gave up 1 base, with 7 bases separating them. CDR3 DNA sequence: TGTGCCAGCAGGAGCGTAAGCAATCAGCCCCAGCATTTT. This sequence encodes CASRSVSNQPQHF. The full variable domain, completed using reference TRBV28 and TRBJ1-5, is DVKVTQSSRYLVKRTGEKVFLECVQDMDHENMFWYRQDPGLGLRLIYFSYDVKMKEKGDIPEGYSVSREKKERFSLILESASTNQTSMYLCASRSVSNQPQHFGDGTRLSIL.

This chain links TRBV5-5 with TRBJ2-2; weak D call: TRBD1 (6 bases). Trimming cost V 4 bases and J 5 bases, with 18 bases left between them. The CDR3 contains 16 residues. The germline V gene encodes CDR1 SGHKS and CDR2 YYEKEE (reference sequence). The CDR3 is CASSGMTGRFTGELFF. CDR3 DNA: TGTGCCAGCAGCGGTATGACAGGACGGTTTACCGGGGAGCTGTTTTTT.

The count of this clone is one. V and J are TRBV7-3 and TRBJ2-3; possible D gene TRBD2, 6 bases. Germline values: CDR1 SGHTA, CDR2 FQGTGA. The CDR3 has 16 residues. With 3 bases removed from V and 2 bases from J, the gap between germline ends came to 15 bases. CDR3 DNA sequence: TGTGCCAGCAGCTTCGGGCGGGGCCGGGACACAGATACGCAGTATTTT. Amino acid sequence: CASSFGRGRDTDTQYF.

V gene TRBV12-3 or TRBV12-4 combines with J gene TRBJ1-5; D uncertain. V lost 10 bases to trimming and J lost 2 bases, with 9 bases between them. The CDR3 spans 12 residues. The CDR3, as DNA: TGTGCCACTCGGGGTGGCAATCAGCCCCAGCATTTT. Translating gives CATRGGNQPQHF.

The chain carries TRBV7-2 and TRBJ2-3; TRBD2 matches at 15 bases. Germline values: CDR1 SGHTA, CDR2 FQGNSA. V lost 4 bases and J lost 4; bases outside the gene matches: 3. CDR3 length: 16 residues. The CDR3 spells CASSSRTSGGADTQYF. The CDR3 DNA reads TGTGCCAGCAGCTCCCGGACTAGCGGGGGGGCAGATACGCAGTATTTT.

The chain couples TRBV4-1 to TRBJ2-7; D gene ambiguous. The CDR3 is 15 residues long. The germline V gene has CDR1 MGHRA and CDR2 YSYEKL. Trimming cost V 0 bases and J 1 base, with 10 bases left between them. CDR3 nucleotide sequence: TGCGCCAGCAGCCAAGATTCCCCTGGGTCCTACGAGCAGTACTTC. Protein sequence: CASSQDSPGSYEQYF.

This chain links TRBV3-1 (or the pseudogene TRBV3-2) with TRBJ1-5; no reliable D call. Per the germline V gene, CDR1 is LGHDT and CDR2 is YNNKEL (reference sequence). This CDR3 comprises 14 residues. V was cut by 4 bases and J by 0 bases, with 7 bases left in between. The CDR3 is CASSLQPSNQPQHF. The CDR3 DNA reads as TGTGCCAGCAGCCTACAGCCTAGCAATCAGCCCCAGCATTTT.

V and J are TRBV7-2 and TRBJ2-2; 8 positions agree with TRBD2. The germline gives CDR1 SGHTA, CDR2 FQGNSA. With 5 bases clipped from V and 3 bases from J, the junction kept 8 bases outside the gene matches. The CDR3 sequence is 16 residues long. CDR3 region: CASSLIAGSYTGELFF. CDR3 DNA: TGTGCCAGCAGCCTTATAGCGGGGAGCTACACCGGGGAGCTGTTTTTT. The variable domain in full, with the rest retrieved from reference TRBV7-2 and TRBJ2-2, is GAGVSQSPSNKVTEKGKDVELRCDPISGHTALYWYRQSLGQGLEFLIYFQGNSAPDKSGLPSDRFSAERTGGSVSTLTIQRTQQEDSAVYLCASSLIAGSYTGELFFGEGSRLTVL.

This chain joins TRBV5-1 and TRBJ2-1; unclear D gene. The CDR3 extends over 13 amino acids. Germline lookup yields CDR1 SGHRS and CDR2 YFSETQ. The V end was cut by 4 bases, the J end by 5 bases, with 10 bases between. The CDR3 reads CASSLDHDNEQFF. CDR3 bases: TGCGCCAGCAGCCTCGACCACGACAATGAGCAGTTCTTC.

The sample holds a few counts of this clone. The rearrangement uses TRBV27 and TRBJ1-2; D call uncertain. The CDR3 extends over 14 amino acids. From germline, CDR1 is MNHEY and CDR2 SMNVEV (reference sequence). Trimming pared 6 bases from V and 4 bases from J, leaving 15 bases between. The CDR3 protein is CASREDGYGYGYTF. The CDR3 bases are TGTGCCAGCAGAGAGGACGGCTACGGCTATGGCTACACCTTC.

J is TRBJ2-5 and V is TRBV5-1; the match to TRBD1 covers 7 bases. The CDR3 has 13 amino acids. CDR1 is SGHRS, CDR2 YFSETQ, per germline. Germline trimming cut 2 bases from V and 7 bases from J; bases unmatched to any gene: 5. The CDR3 is CASSFEGAATQYF. CDR3 in DNA: TGCGCCAGCAGCTTTGAGGGGGCGGCGACCCAGTACTTC.

The chain recombines TRBV21-1 with TRBJ2-3; TRBD2 reflects the table's D call only, with no check against the DNA. TRBV21-1 corresponds to a pseudogene. The CDR3 length is 14 residues. In DNA form, the CDR3 reads TGTGCCAGCAGCAGGAGGGAGACCACAGATACGCAGTATTTT. Its protein is CASSRRETTDTQYF.

This chain connects TRBV9 to TRBJ2-3; TRBD2 might be the D (6 bases). The germline gives CDR1 SGDLS, CDR2 YYNGEE. The V gene lost 0 bases and the J gene lost 1 base, with 12 bases spanning the gap. This CDR3 is built from 16 residues. CDR3 coding DNA: TGTGCCAGCAGCGTAGACCGCGGGGTAGGCACAGATACGCAGTATTTT. Protein sequence: CASSVDRGVGTDTQYF.

The J gene is TRBJ1-5, the V gene TRBV19; 9 bases match TRBD1. Trimming took 1 base from V and 0 from J; bases not matched to a gene: 13. The CDR3 is 20 residues long. Looked up from germline, CDR1 is LNHDA and CDR2 is SQIVND (reference sequence). For the CDR3, the DNA is TGTGCCAGTAGTATAGGGACAGGGGACTCTACCCATTATAGCAATCAGCCCCAGCATTTT. It encodes CASSIGTGDSTHYSNQPQHF.

The chain links TRBV6-1 to TRBJ1-6; D ambiguous. CDR1 is MNHNS and CDR2 is SASEGT in the germline V gene. V lost 3 bases and J 7 bases, leaving 7 bases between the germline ends. The CDR3 runs to 13 residues. In DNA, the CDR3 is TGTGCCAGCAGTGAGGACCACAATTCACCCCTCCACTTT. Its translation is CASSEDHNSPLHF.

The CDR3, as DNA: TGTGCCAGCAGCCGACAAAATGGAAACACCATATATTTT. As protein: CASSRQNGNTIYF. This sequence joins TRBV6-5 and TRBJ1-3; D remains unclear. Germline lookup yields CDR1 MNHEY and CDR2 SVGAGI. Trimming removed 6 bases from V and 3 bases from J, with 9 bases in between. The CDR3 contains 13 residues.

This clone was detected only once. The chain couples TRBV2 to TRBJ2-5, with 8 bases aligning to TRBD2. The CDR3 length is 13 residues. Trimming at V came to 7 bases and at J to 5 bases, leaving 6 bases not matched to a gene. Germline V gene data show CDR1 as SNHLY and CDR2 as FYNNEI. This CDR3 reads CASTRAGVETQYF. The DNA for the CDR3 is TGTGCCAGCACCCGAGCGGGGGTGGAGACCCAGTACTTC.

This clone appeared a single time. The same CDR3 also results from other DNA sequences found in this sample. The rearrangement joins TRBV28 to TRBJ1-5; D is unresolved. Trimming stripped 3 bases from V and 4 bases from J, with 4 bases between. The germline gives CDR1 MDHEN, CDR2 SYDVKM. The length of the CDR3 is 12 residues. The CDR3 sequence is CASSFPNQPQHF. CDR3 in DNA: TGTGCCAGCAGTTTTCCAAATCAGCCCCAGCATTTT.

In nucleotides, the CDR3 is TGTGCCAGCACCATACAGGGGTACTATGGCTACACCTTC. Residues: CASTIQGYYGYTF. This chain joins TRBV6-6 and TRBJ1-2, with 7 bases fitting TRBD1. The CDR3 extends over 13 amino acids. Trimming took 7 bases from V and 3 from J; bases not matched to a gene: 5. Germline V gene lookup returns CDR1 MNHNY and CDR2 SVGAGI (reference sequence).

The chain uses TRBV7-2 and TRBJ2-7, with D possibly matching TRBD1 (6 bases). CDR1 and CDR2 from the germline V gene are SGHTA and FQGNSA. V lost 5 bases, J lost 2 bases, and 13 bases lay in between. CDR3 size: 14 residues. The CDR3: CASSLRDTTYEQYF. In nucleotides, the CDR3 is TGTGCCAGCAGCCTCCGGGACACGACCTACGAGCAGTACTTC.

The chain combines TRBV27 with TRBJ2-6, with TRBD1 as a possible D gene (5 bases). V was trimmed by 5 bases and J by 1 base, leaving 9 bases between them. This CDR3 has 15 residues. Germline V gives CDR1 MNHEY, CDR2 SMNVEV (reference sequence). CDR3 DNA sequence: TGTGCCAGCAGTACATACAGGTCTGGGGCCAACGTCCTGACTTTC. Its protein product is CASSTYRSGANVLTF.

The chain has TRBV24-1 and TRBJ2-2, with a tentative D call TRBD1 (6 bases). With 2 bases removed from V and 2 bases from J, the gap between germline ends came to 20 bases. This CDR3 contains 19 residues. CDR1 and CDR2 from the germline V gene are KGHDR and SFDVKD. CDR3 nucleotides: TGTGCCACCAGTGATTCGGGACATGGACAAGAACTCAACACCGGGGAGCTGTTTTTT. Translation: CATSDSGHGQELNTGELFF.

The V and J genes are TRBV6-5 and TRBJ1-4, with 7 bases identical to TRBD1. CDR3 length equals 16 residues. Germline V gene data show CDR1 as MNHEY and CDR2 as SVGAGI. Losses at the gene ends were 4 bases for V and 0 bases for J; bases not matched to a gene: 5. The CDR3 DNA is TGTGCCAGCAGTTTGCAGGGGGGGGCAACTAATGAAAAACTGTTTTTT. Amino acids: CASSLQGGATNEKLFF.

The V call is TRBV18, the J call TRBJ1-3; TRBD1 aligns across 8 bases. Trimming cost V 1 base and J 0 bases; bases outside gene matches: 8. Per the germline V gene, CDR1 is KGHSH and CDR2 is LQKENI. CDR3 length: 18 residues. The CDR3, as DNA: TGTGCCAGCTCACCACTCGGGACAGGCCACGGCTCTGGAAACACCATATATTTT. This encodes CASSPLGTGHGSGNTIYF.

The chain recombines TRBV6-5 with TRBJ2-2; D possibly corresponds to TRBD2 (5 bases). Germline loops: CDR1 MNHEY, CDR2 SVGAGI. The V end lost 0 bases, the J end lost 7 bases, and 6 bases lay between the germline ends. This CDR3 is 13 amino acids long. This chain's CDR3 is CASSYSRDGELFF. In DNA, the CDR3 is TGTGCCAGCAGTTACTCCCGGGACGGGGAGCTGTTTTTT.

The V gene is TRBV3-1 (or the pseudogene TRBV3-2), the J gene TRBJ2-1, with D perhaps given as TRBD1 or TRBD2 (6 bases each). Germline V lookup: CDR1 LGHDT, CDR2 YNNKEL (reference sequence). Deletions cut 6 bases from V and 8 bases from J, with 20 bases between. The CDR3 loop spans 15 amino acids. The CDR3 region has the DNA TGTGCCAGCAGTCCCCTCACGGGGGCCTTGGATGAGCAGTTCTTC. Translation: CASSPLTGALDEQFF.

The chain links TRBV9 to TRBJ1-1; D call uncertain. V was shortened by 1 base and J by 5 bases, with 18 bases between the two germline ends. Per the germline V gene, CDR1 is SGDLS and CDR2 is YYNGEE. This CDR3 region has 16 residues. The CDR3 spells CASSVSFSRQTTEAFF. DNA for the CDR3: TGTGCCAGCAGCGTATCCTTTTCCCGCCAGACAACTGAAGCTTTCTTT.

This chain connects TRBV30 to TRBJ2-1; D may be TRBD2 (5 bases). The V and J ends lost 6 bases and 7 bases respectively, with 13 bases between them. Germline V gene data show CDR1 as GTSNPN and CDR2 as SVGIG (reference sequence). The CDR3 extends over 12 amino acids. The chain's CDR3 is CACRGQQNEQFF. CDR3 bases: TGTGCCTGCCGCGGGCAGCAAAATGAGCAGTTCTTC.

V and J are TRBV19 and TRBJ2-5, with a weak D call TRBD1 (6 bases). Trimming cost V 4 bases and J 7 bases, with 16 bases left between them. CDR1 and CDR2 from the germline V gene are LNHDA and SQIVND (reference sequence). CDR3 size: 14 residues. The CDR3 loop reads CASSTAQGRGTQYF. The CDR3 DNA sequence: TGTGCCAGTAGTACCGCACAGGGTCGAGGGACCCAGTACTTC. The variable domain in full, completed from reference TRBV19 and TRBJ2-5, reads DGGITQSPKYLFRKEGQNVTLSCEQNLNHDAMYWYRQDPGQGLRLIYYSQIVNDFQKGDIAEGYSVSREKKESFPLTVTSAQKNPTAFYLCASSTAQGRGTQYFGPGTRLLVL.

For this clone: The sample carries other DNA sequences with the same CDR3. The rearrangement joins TRBV7-3 to TRBJ2-3, with 12 bases fitting TRBD2. Germline CDR1 is SGHTA and CDR2 is FQGTGA. The CDR3 loop spans 16 amino acids. The J segment lost 2 bases and the V segment lost 6 bases, leaving 6 bases of the junction unmatched. The CDR3 sequence: CASSSGLAGTTDTQYF. As DNA, the CDR3 is TGTGCCAGCAGTTCGGGACTAGCGGGTACCACAGATACGCAGTATTTT.